One and the same sample provided the 5 T cell receptor beta chains below, sequenced in a study of shared clonotypes between healthy human individuals. Repertoires were generated with immunoSEQ multiplex PCR, while TCRdb's copy carries only in-frame clones and drops some. The table lists approximately 1,500,000 clones, around 97% of them singletons. The sequenced material came from naive CD4+ T cells sorted from blood. Indicated subset: CD45RA+ positively selected. Every receptor here comes from a man aged 30 to 45 in good health.

V and J are TRBV29-1 and TRBJ2-7; D might be TRBD2 (6 bases). The V gene's germline CDR1 is SQVTM and CDR2 ANQGSEA. The CDR3 spans 14 residues. The V end lost 4 bases, the J end lost 6 bases, and 19 bases lay between the germline ends. The CDR3 coding sequence is TGCAGCGTTGGGATGGTGGGAGCGGGTCGCGAGCAGTACTTC. Its translation: CSVGMVGAGREQYF.

This chain connects TRBV6-1 to TRBJ1-2; unclear D gene. The V gene lost 1 base and the J gene lost 8 bases, with 17 bases spanning the gap. Germline CDR1 and CDR2: MNHNS and SASEGT. The CDR3 runs to 15 residues. The CDR3 DNA reads as TGTGCCAGCAGTGAAGTCTTGTCGGTGGAGCGCGGCTACACCTTC. This codes for CASSEVLSVERGYTF.

On this clone itself: Within the sample, other DNA sequences also encode this same CDR3. The rearrangement links TRBV7-6 to TRBJ2-1; 7 bases map to TRBD2. Germline CDR1 SGHVS, CDR2 FNYEAQ. The length of the CDR3 is 15 residues. Trimming cost V 6 bases and J 1 base; bases outside gene matches: 6. DNA for the CDR3: TGTGCCAGCAGTCTGCTAGCGGCATCCTACAATGAGCAGTTCTTC. As protein: CASSLLAASYNEQFF.

The chain is built from TRBV5-4 and TRBJ2-1, with 11 nucleotides matching TRBD2. CDR1 SGHNT and CDR2 YYREEE come from the germline V gene (reference sequence). The CDR3 contains 16 residues. V lost 5 bases and J lost 4; bases outside the gene matches: 8. CDR3 in DNA: TGTGCCAGCAGTCCGCCCCTAGCGGGAGGTTACAATGAGCAGTTCTTC. Protein product: CASSPPLAGGYNEQFF.

The chain joins TRBV10-1 to TRBJ2-3, with D possibly TRBD2 on 5 matching bases. The CDR3 loop spans 15 amino acids. V shed 3 bases and J shed 1 base, with 11 bases lying between them. Germline V gene data show CDR1 as WNHNN and CDR2 as SYGVQD (reference sequence). CDR3 in amino acids: CASSEKGAGTDTQYF. The CDR3 DNA reads as TGCGCCAGCAGTGAAAAGGGAGCGGGCACAGATACGCAGTATTTT.